This record looks at one T cell receptor (beta chain) sequence and its context. Its antigen is currently not known. Within one base of it there is no much larger clone, and no base qualities were kept. Taken from the germline V gene (reference sequence), the CDR1 and CDR2 loops are LNHDA and SQIVND. Trimmed from V: 3 bases; trimmed from J: 4 bases; junction bases lacking a gene match: 6. The CDR3 holds 16 amino acids from the cysteine to the phenylalanine. Only the CDR3 part of the read is kept: 48 bases, read in frame from the first base. The data were taken from a study of OX40 agonist ivuxolimab in advanced cancers. Looking at the study overall: Ivuxolimab, which targeted the costimulatory receptor OX40 (CD134), was an agonistic, fully human IgG2 monoclonal antibody. Intravenous ivuxolimab was administered to patients every 2 weeks at six dose levels: 0.01, 0.1, 0.3, 1.5, 3 and 10 mg/kg. Of the approximately 50 dose-escalation patients, hepatocellular carcinoma was present in approximately 20, melanoma in around 15, renal cell carcinoma in 9 and head and neck cancer in 9. In the dose-escalation cohort, approximately 82% of patients were male, and the mean age was approximately 60 years, with a range of about 23 to 80. Patients were allowed to have had prior anti-PD-1, anti-PD-L1 or anti-CTLA-4 therapy, and around 41% of the dose-escalation patients had previously received checkpoint inhibitors. Partial responses occurred in three dose-escalation patients, of whom one had hepatocellular carcinoma and two had cutaneous melanoma. The purpose of peripheral TCRbeta sequencing was to test whether ivuxolimab changed TCR sequence diversity and led to clonal T-cell expansion. The paper covers the monotherapy dose-escalation part of the phase I ivuxolimab trial, which included N of about 50 patients.

To sequence the TCRbeta CDR3 region, genomic DNA was isolated from the sorted cells. The immunoSEQ Assay was used for sequencing of TCRbeta CDR3 regions. TCRdb re-hosts the immuneACCESS table, in-frame sequences only. Its copies lack some clones; in the studies checked, an unresolved V gene accounts for under half of them, and the cause for the rest is not known. This sample gives 55,000 to 85,000 clones in total; about 90% of them show up just once. Of the sample, approximately 0.3% is held by the ten largest clones. The full study reports these points: Antigen specificity was not determined for the clonally expanded peripheral T cells. Low levels of normalized T-cell clonal expansion were also seen in some nonresponding patients. After ivuxolimab, CD8+ T cells had more expanded clones than CD4+ T cells on average. In partial responders in the 0.1-3.0 mg/kg groups, normalized peripheral clonal expansion was found to be among the lowest, especially among CD8+ T cells. At doses from 0.1 to 3.0 mg/kg, clonal expansion was seen in both CD4+ and CD8+ blood T cells between baseline and week 6.

The trial excluded patients who had a history of autoimmune disease or who were on systemic immunosuppression. Peripheral blood for TCR sequencing was collected from all dose cohorts at baseline, on cycle 4 day 1, and on cycle 7 day 1. Samples were obtained from an open-label, multicenter, first-in-human phase I dose-escalation trial of ivuxolimab. Adults with locally advanced or metastatic melanoma, renal cell carcinoma, hepatocellular carcinoma or head and neck squamous cell carcinoma were enrolled in the trial. CD4+ and CD8+ T cells were sorted separately from peripheral blood before TCR sequencing.

The source of this sequence is an adult with an advanced solid tumor such as melanoma, head and neck, liver or kidney cancer. Recombination joined TRBV19 with TRBJ2-2, and 9 bases in between align with TRBD2. The sequenced sample was CD4+ or CD8+ T cells sorted from blood, obtained in a trial of the OX40 agonist ivuxolimab. The nucleotides are TGTGCCAGTAGTATTAGCCAAGCGGGGGGCACCGGGGAGCTGTTTTTT. Its coded protein is CASSISQAGGTGELFF.